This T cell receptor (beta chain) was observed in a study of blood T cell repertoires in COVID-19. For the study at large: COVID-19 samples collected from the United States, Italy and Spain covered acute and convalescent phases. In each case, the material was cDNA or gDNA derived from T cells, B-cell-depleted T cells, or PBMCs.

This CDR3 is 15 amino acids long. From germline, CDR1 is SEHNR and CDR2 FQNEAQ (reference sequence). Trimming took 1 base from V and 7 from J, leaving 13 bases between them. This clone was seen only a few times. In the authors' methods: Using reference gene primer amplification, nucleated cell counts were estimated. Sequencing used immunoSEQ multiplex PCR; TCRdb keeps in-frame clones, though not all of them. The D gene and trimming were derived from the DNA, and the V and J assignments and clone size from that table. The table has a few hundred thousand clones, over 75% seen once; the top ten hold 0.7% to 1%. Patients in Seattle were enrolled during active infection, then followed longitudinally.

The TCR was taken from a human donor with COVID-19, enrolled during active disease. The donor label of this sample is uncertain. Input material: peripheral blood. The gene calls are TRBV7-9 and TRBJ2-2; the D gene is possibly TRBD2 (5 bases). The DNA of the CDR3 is TGTGCCAGCAGCTTAGTGGGGAGTTCTGGCGGGGAGCTGTTTTTT. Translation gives CASSLVGSSGGELFF.